A single sample gave rise to the 13 T cell receptor beta chains below, sequenced in a study of blood T cell repertoires in COVID-19. Profiled with immunoSEQ multiplex PCR; TCRdb holds only in-frame clones, not every one. Found here are approximately 440,000 clones, about nine tenths of them singletons; the top ten hold under 0.75%. The sample was PBMCs or T cells enriched from blood (not recorded which). These receptors were obtained from a woman in her late teens or twenties who had recovered from COVID-19.

V and J are TRBV7-2 and TRBJ2-2, with 8 bases that match TRBD1. Losses at the gene ends were 4 bases for V and 5 bases for J; bases not matched to a gene: 12. CDR1 and CDR2 (germline): SGHTA, FQGNSA. This CDR3 is built from 17 residues. The CDR3 coding sequence is TGTGCCAGCAGCTCCCCCTCTGGGACAGGCCAGACCGGGGAGCTGTTTTTT. This encodes CASSSPSGTGQTGELFF.

The rearrangement joins TRBV12-5 to TRBJ1-2, with 10 bases matching TRBD1. The V and J ends lost 3 bases and 6 bases, in that order; junction bases with no gene match: 10. The CDR3 extends over 16 amino acids. Looked up from germline, CDR1 is LGHNT and CDR2 is FRNRAP. CDR3 loop: CASGFPSPGQGNGYTF. The CDR3 nucleotides read TGTGCTAGTGGTTTCCCCTCCCCGGGACAGGGGAATGGCTACACCTTC. Combining the CDR3 with reference TRBV12-5 and TRBJ1-2 gives the whole variable domain DARVTQTPRHKVTEMGQEVTMRCQPILGHNTVFWYRQTMMQGLELLAYFRNRAPLDDSGMPKDRFSAEMPDATLATLKIQPSEPRDSAVYFCASGFPSPGQGNGYTFGSGTRLTVV.

A remark on this clone: Other nucleotide sequences from this sample produce the same CDR3. This rearrangement joins TRBV3-1 (or the pseudogene TRBV3-2) to TRBJ1-5; tentatively, D is TRBD1 (5 bases). From germline, CDR1 is LGHDT and CDR2 YNNKEL (reference sequence). The CDR3 extends over 13 amino acids. V lost 1 base to trimming and J lost 7 bases, with 8 bases between them. Here the CDR3 DNA reads TGTGCCAGCAGCCAAGGGAGGGACCAGCCCCAGCATTTT. Translating it yields CASSQGRDQPQHF.

The chain has TRBV7-2 and TRBJ1-3; 9 bases map to TRBD1. CDR3 length: 16 residues. Germline V gene data show CDR1 as SGHTA and CDR2 as FQGNSA. V shed 1 base and J 2 bases; nucleotides not matched to a gene: 3. CDR3 DNA sequence: TGTGCCAGCAGCTTAGTTGGACAGGGGACTGGAAACACCATATATTTT. As protein: CASSLVGQGTGNTIYF.

A remark on this clone: At the DNA level, this CDR3 is encoded by other sequences in the same sample as well. The chain recombines TRBV19 with TRBJ1-1; unclear D gene. The V end lost 5 bases, the J end lost 2 bases, and 9 bases lay between the germline ends. The CDR3 extends over 13 amino acids. Germline V CDR1 and CDR2: LNHDA, SQIVND (reference sequence). CDR3 loop: CASSATGNTEAFF. The CDR3 DNA reads as TGTGCCAGTAGTGCGACGGGTAACACTGAAGCTTTCTTT. Complete variable domain (other parts from reference TRBV19 and TRBJ1-1): DGGITQSPKYLFRKEGQNVTLSCEQNLNHDAMYWYRQDPGQGLRLIYYSQIVNDFQKGDIAEGYSVSREKKESFPLTVTSAQKNPTAFYLCASSATGNTEAFFGQGTRLTVV.

The chain employs TRBV5-8 and TRBJ1-2; 7 positions match TRBD1. Germline V CDR1 and CDR2: SGHTS, YDEGEE. Losses at the gene ends were 0 bases for V and 13 bases for J; bases not matched to a gene: 9. The CDR3 has 13 residues. The CDR3 nucleotides read TGTGCCAGCAGCTTGGTGTATGAGGGGGCGTCCACCTTC. It yields the protein CASSLVYEGASTF.

The rearrangement joins TRBV6-1 to TRBJ1-4; D gene unclear. V lost 2 bases, J lost 6 bases, and 10 bases lay in between. Germline CDR1 is MNHNS and CDR2 is SASEGT. This CDR3 region has 14 residues. The CDR3 spells CASSEQVQDEKLFF. The CDR3 DNA follows: TGTGCCAGCAGTGAACAGGTTCAGGATGAAAAACTGTTTTTT.

The chain joins TRBV12-3 or TRBV12-4 to TRBJ1-5, with 7 bases aligning to TRBD1. J lost 7 bases, V lost 8 bases, and 5 bases had no gene match. This CDR3 region has 12 residues. The CDR3 loop is CASQTGRQPQHF. As DNA, the CDR3 is TGTGCCAGCCAGACAGGGAGACAGCCCCAGCATTTT.

The chain has TRBV6-6 and TRBJ1-3, with unresolved D. Germline CDR1 and CDR2: MNHNY and SVGAGI (reference sequence). The V end was cut by 6 bases, the J end by 2 bases, with 14 bases between. The CDR3 is 15 amino acids. CDR3 in amino acids: CASRTSVVPGNTIYF. The DNA of the CDR3 is TGTGCCAGCAGAACTTCCGTAGTACCTGGAAACACCATATATTTT.

This chain joins TRBV28 and TRBJ1-6; 9 positions match TRBD1. J was trimmed by 7 bases and V by 8 bases; bases with no gene match: 9. The CDR3 runs 15 residues. Germline CDR1 MDHEN, CDR2 SYDVKM. The CDR3 DNA reads as TGTGCCAGCGGGACAGGGAACTTTCGAAATTCACCCCTCCACTTT. Its protein product is CASGTGNFRNSPLHF. Filled out from reference TRBV28 and TRBJ1-6, the complete variable domain reads DVKVTQSSRYLVKRTGEKVFLECVQDMDHENMFWYRQDPGLGLRLIYFSYDVKMKEKGDIPEGYSVSREKKERFSLILESASTNQTSMYLCASGTGNFRNSPLHFGNGTRLTVT.

This clone has a handful of counts. The V gene is TRBV10-1, the J gene TRBJ1-1; the D is unclear. CDR1 is WNHNN, CDR2 SYGVQD, per germline (reference sequence). The ends were cut back, 9 bases at V and 0 bases at J, with 23 bases in the middle. The CDR3 covers 17 residues. The CDR3 sequence: CASWANRYPYMNTEAFF. CDR3 coding DNA: TGCGCCAGTTGGGCAAATAGATATCCTTACATGAACACTGAAGCTTTCTTT.

This chain connects TRBV27 to TRBJ2-2; tentatively, D is TRBD1 (6 bases). Trimming pared 2 bases from V and 7 bases from J, leaving 8 bases between. Germline assignment: CDR1 MNHEY and CDR2 SMNVEV (reference sequence). The CDR3 is 13 amino acids. The DNA for the CDR3 is TGTGCCAGCAGTTTAAGGGGGTACGGGGAGCTGTTTTTT. Residues: CASSLRGYGELFF.

V is TRBV4-1 and J is TRBJ1-6; no clear D. Germline V lookup: CDR1 MGHRA, CDR2 YSYEKL. V lost 4 bases and J lost 0, with 4 bases in between. This CDR3 is built from 14 residues. The DNA for the CDR3 is TGCGCCAGCAGCCTGAGCTCCTATAATTCACCCCTCCACTTT. This encodes CASSLSSYNSPLHF.